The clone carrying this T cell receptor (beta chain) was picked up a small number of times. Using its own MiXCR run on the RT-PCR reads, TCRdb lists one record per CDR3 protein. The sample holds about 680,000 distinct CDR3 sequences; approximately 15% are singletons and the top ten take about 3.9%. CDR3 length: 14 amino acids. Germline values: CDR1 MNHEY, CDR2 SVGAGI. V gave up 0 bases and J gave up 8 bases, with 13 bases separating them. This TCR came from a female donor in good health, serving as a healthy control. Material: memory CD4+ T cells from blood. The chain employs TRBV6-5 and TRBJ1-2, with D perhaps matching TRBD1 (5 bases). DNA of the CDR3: TGTGCCAGCAGTTACTCGATCGGGGGAGGAGGCTACACCTTC. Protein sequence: CASSYSIGGGGYTF.